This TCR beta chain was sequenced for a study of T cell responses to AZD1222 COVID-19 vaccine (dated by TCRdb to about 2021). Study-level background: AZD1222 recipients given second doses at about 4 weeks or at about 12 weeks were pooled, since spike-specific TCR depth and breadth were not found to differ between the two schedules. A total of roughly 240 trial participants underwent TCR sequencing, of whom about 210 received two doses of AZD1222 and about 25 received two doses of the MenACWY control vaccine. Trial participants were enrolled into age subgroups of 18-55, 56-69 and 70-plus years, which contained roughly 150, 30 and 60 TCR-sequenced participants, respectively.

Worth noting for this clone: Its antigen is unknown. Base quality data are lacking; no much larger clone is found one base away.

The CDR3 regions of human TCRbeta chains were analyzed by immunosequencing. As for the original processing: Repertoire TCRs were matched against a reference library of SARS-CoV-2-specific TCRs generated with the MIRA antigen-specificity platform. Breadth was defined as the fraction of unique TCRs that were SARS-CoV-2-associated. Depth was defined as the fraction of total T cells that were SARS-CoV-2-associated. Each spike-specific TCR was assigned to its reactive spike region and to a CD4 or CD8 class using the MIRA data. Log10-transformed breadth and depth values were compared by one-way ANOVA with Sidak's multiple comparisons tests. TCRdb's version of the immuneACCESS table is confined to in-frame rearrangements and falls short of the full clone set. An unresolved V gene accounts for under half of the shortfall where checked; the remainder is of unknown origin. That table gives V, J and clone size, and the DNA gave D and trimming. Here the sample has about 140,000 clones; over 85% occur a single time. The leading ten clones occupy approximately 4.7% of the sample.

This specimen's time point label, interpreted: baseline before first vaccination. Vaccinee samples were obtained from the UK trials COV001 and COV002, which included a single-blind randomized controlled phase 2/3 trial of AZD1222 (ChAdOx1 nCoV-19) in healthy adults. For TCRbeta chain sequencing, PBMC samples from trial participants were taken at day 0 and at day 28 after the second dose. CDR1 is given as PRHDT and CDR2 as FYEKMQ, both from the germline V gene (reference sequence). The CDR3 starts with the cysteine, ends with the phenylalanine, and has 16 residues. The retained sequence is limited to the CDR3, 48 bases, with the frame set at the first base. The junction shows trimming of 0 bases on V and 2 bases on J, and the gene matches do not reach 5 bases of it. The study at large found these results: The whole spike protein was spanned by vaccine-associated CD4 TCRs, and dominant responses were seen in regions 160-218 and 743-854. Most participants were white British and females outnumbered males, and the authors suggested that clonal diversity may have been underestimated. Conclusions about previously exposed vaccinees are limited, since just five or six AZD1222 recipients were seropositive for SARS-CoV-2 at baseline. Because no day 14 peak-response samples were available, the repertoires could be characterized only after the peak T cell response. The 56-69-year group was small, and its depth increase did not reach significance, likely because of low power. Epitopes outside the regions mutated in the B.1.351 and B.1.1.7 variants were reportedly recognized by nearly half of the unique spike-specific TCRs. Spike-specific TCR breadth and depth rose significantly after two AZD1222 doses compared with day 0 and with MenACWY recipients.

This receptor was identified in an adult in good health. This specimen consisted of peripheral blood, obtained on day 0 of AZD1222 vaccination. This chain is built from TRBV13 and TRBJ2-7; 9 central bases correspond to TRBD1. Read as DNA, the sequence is TGTGCCAGCAGCTTAGGGCCCCGGGACAGGGCCTACGAGCAGTACTTC. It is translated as CASSLGPRDRAYEQYF.